This TCR beta chain was documented in a study of T cell repertoires in cytomegalovirus infection. In the study overall: Based on public TCR beta signatures, there were indications of CMV infection and of a matching HLA type.

This clonotype was counted once. Its matching antigen is unknown. Study observations and caveats: The study identified carriers of CMV plus the relevant HLA from cumulative public TCR beta family frequency. Dominant in the ex vivo response were TCR beta clonotypes restricted by HLA-C and specific for CMV.

TCRdb fed the reads into MiXCR, producing one record per CDR3 protein. The sample has 640,000 or so distinct CDR3 sequences; 30% to 40% are singletons. Source: cultured PBMCs, taken from culture after CMV antigen stimulation. This TCR was recovered from a human donor in good health (CMV status not recorded). Some clones in this sample may be carry-over from other donors' samples.

This CDR3 is CASSRKRTSGSSSYNEQFF. CDR3 sequence (DNA): TGCGCCAGCAGCCGAAAAAGGACTAGCGGGTCAAGCTCCTACAATGAGCAGTTCTTC. The chain carries TRBV4-3 and TRBJ2-1, with TRBD2 matching 11 bases. With V trimmed by 4 bases and J by 0 bases, 11 bases remained unmatched. CDR3 size: 19 residues. Germline CDR1 reads LGHNA; CDR2 reads YSLEER.